The 27 T cell receptor beta chains reported below all come from one sample, sequenced in a study of T cells in Graves' hyperthyroidism and ophthalmopathy. The TCR beta CDR3 regions underwent amplification using RNA transcripts as the source. A set of HTBI primers served as the primers for a first-round RT-PCR of the TCR CDR3. TCRdb ran MiXCR on the multiplex PCR reads and lists one entry per CDR3 protein. The sample holds about 98,000 distinct CDR3 sequences, approximately 40% seen once. Sequences were obtained from peripheral blood or thyroid tissue (not recorded which). The source is a woman in her twenties or thirties with Graves' hyperthyroidism.

With regard to this clonotype: Since a much larger clone is just one base distant, this may be a read error. The V gene is TRBV7-3, the J gene TRBJ2-2; D is ambiguous. Germline V gene lookup returns CDR1 SGHTA and CDR2 FQGTGA. CDR3 size: 12 residues. V was clipped by 5 bases and J by 8 bases, with 9 bases between them. The CDR3 protein is CASSHHPGELFF. The CDR3 bases are TGTGCCAGCAGCCATCATCCGGGGGAGCTGTTTTTT.

This clonotype was detected ten times or more. The chain's CDR3 is CASSSRGQETQYF. CDR3 DNA: TGTGCCAGCTCATCCCGGGGTCAAGAGACCCAGTACTTC. V and J are TRBV18 and TRBJ2-5, with D perhaps TRBD2 (5 bases). V dropped 5 bases and J dropped 2 bases, with 9 bases sitting between them. This CDR3 is 13 amino acids long. From germline, CDR1 is KGHSH and CDR2 LQKENI.

The chain uses TRBV11-1 and TRBJ1-2, with 8 positions matching TRBD1. This CDR3 comprises 16 residues. CDR1 and CDR2 (germline): SGHAT, FQDESV (reference sequence). The V segment lost 5 bases and the J segment 4 bases; nucleotides outside the gene matches: 12. The CDR3 nucleotides are TGTGCCAGCAGCCCTACCAGGGGGGACAGGCTCTATGGCTACACCTTC. Its translation: CASSPTRGDRLYGYTF.

At least ten counts were recorded for this clonotype. The V gene is TRBV6-6, the J gene TRBJ1-5, with D uncertain. Germline V lookup: CDR1 MNHNY, CDR2 SVGAGI (reference sequence). The V and J ends lost 0 bases and 4 bases respectively, with 10 bases between them. This CDR3 is 15 amino acids long. In DNA, the CDR3 is TGTGCCAGCAGTTACTCGACCCAGGATAATCAGCCCCAGCATTTT. This encodes CASSYSTQDNQPQHF.

For the CDR3, the DNA is TGCAGTGCTACCCGGACAGGGTCCGAGCAGTACTTC. Residues: CSATRTGSEQYF. The chain combines TRBV20-1 with TRBJ2-7; 8 bases align to TRBD1. J lost 6 bases, V lost 4 bases, and 5 bases had no gene match. Germline lookup yields CDR1 DFQATT and CDR2 SNEGSKA (reference sequence). The CDR3 extends over 12 amino acids.

About this clonotype: A single base separates this from a much larger clone, so it may be a read error. The CDR3 does not end in the conserved phenylalanine or tryptophan, so this is likely a read error. This chain connects TRBV12-3 or TRBV12-4 to TRBJ2-3; the match to TRBD1 covers 9 bases. The CDR3 totals 15 residues. Losses at the gene ends were 1 base for V and 2 bases for J; bases not matched to a gene: 1. The CDR3 loop is CASSLGDRVTDTQYL. CDR3 coding DNA: TGTGCCAGCAGTTTAGGGGACAGGGTCACAGATACGCAGTATCTT.

This clonotype came up many times. J is TRBJ1-1 and V is TRBV15, with D possibly matching TRBD1 (5 bases). Deletions cut 3 bases from V and 0 bases from J, with 11 bases between. Germline CDR1 is LNHNV and CDR2 is YYDKDF (reference sequence). The CDR3 length is 15 residues. The CDR3 loop reads CATSSRWGMNTEAFF. Here the CDR3 DNA reads TGTGCCACCAGCAGCCGTTGGGGGATGAACACTGAAGCTTTCTTT.

This clonotype has ten or more counts. This chain uses TRBV27 with TRBJ1-3; no definite D call. The V gene lost 10 bases and the J gene lost 2 bases, with 6 bases spanning the gap. The CDR3 is made up of 11 amino acids. Germline V gene sequence: CDR1 MNHEY, CDR2 SMNVEV (reference sequence). The CDR3 here is CATAAGNTIYF. In nucleotides, the CDR3 is TGTGCCACCGCGGCTGGAAACACCATATATTTT.

As concerns this clonotype: A read error is possible here, since a much larger clone lies one base away. CDR3 residues: CASSLPGTTGNTIYF. As DNA, the CDR3 is TGTGCCAGCAGTCTTCCCGGGACAACTGGAAACACCATATATTTT. V is TRBV7-2 and J is TRBJ1-3; D might be TRBD1 (6 bases). The CDR3 consists of 15 residues. From germline, CDR1 is SGHTA and CDR2 FQGNSA. Between the trimmed V and J ends, which lost 6 bases and 2 bases, there was a span of 14 bases.

This clonotype showed up many times. This chain connects TRBV20-1 to TRBJ2-7; D might be TRBD1 (6 bases). Trimming took 6 bases from V and 4 from J, leaving 16 bases between them. CDR3 length: 13 residues. Germline CDR1 DFQATT, CDR2 SNEGSKA (reference sequence). CDR3 sequence: CSARQVPFYEQYF. The CDR3 coding sequence is TGCAGTGCGAGACAGGTCCCCTTTTACGAGCAGTACTTC.

The chain combines TRBV15 with TRBJ2-5, with TRBD2 identical over 13 bases. Looked up from germline, CDR1 is LNHNV and CDR2 is YYDKDF (reference sequence). The CDR3 totals 18 residues. With V trimmed by 0 bases and J by 4 bases, 8 bases remained unmatched. The CDR3 nucleotides are TGTGCCACCAGCAGAGATGTTAGGACTAGCGGGAGTAGAGAGACCCAGTACTTC. Encoded protein: CATSRDVRTSGSRETQYF. Based on the CDR3 plus reference TRBV15 and TRBJ2-5, the full variable domain is DAMVIQNPRYQVTQFGKPVTLSCSQTLNHNVMYWYQQKSSQAPKLLFHYYDKDFNNEADTPDNFQSRRPNTSFCFLDIRSPGLGDTAMYLCATSRDVRTSGSRETQYFGPGTRLLVL.

Regarding this clonotype: A read error may explain this, as a much larger clone is one base away. V gene TRBV7-3 combines with J gene TRBJ1-4; unclear D gene. From germline, CDR1 is SGHTA and CDR2 FQGTGA. The CDR3 contains 14 residues. CDR3 sequence (DNA): TGCGCCAGCCGACTGACCGCAACTAATGAAAAACTGTTTTTT. Its translation: CASRLTATNEKLFF.

In its sample, this clonotype is medium-sized. The chain carries TRBV20-1 and TRBJ2-5; D is undetermined. The CDR3 runs to 11 residues. Deletions cut 1 base from V and 5 bases from J, with 5 bases between. CDR1 and CDR2 from the germline V gene are DFQATT and SNEGSKA (reference sequence). The CDR3 DNA reads TGCAGTGCTAGAGGCAAGGAGACCCAGTACTTC. Amino acid sequence: CSARGKETQYF.

Here the CDR3 DNA reads TGCAGTGCGAGCCCAGGGACTAGCGGTTCGGAGACCCAGTACTTC. It codes for CSASPGTSGSETQYF. The V and J genes are TRBV20-1 and TRBJ2-5; 11 bases fit TRBD2. The CDR3 extends over 15 amino acids. Germline V gene data show CDR1 as DFQATT and CDR2 as SNEGSKA (reference sequence). Losses at the gene ends were 6 bases for V and 5 bases for J; bases not matched to a gene: 11.

The rearrangement joins TRBV2 to TRBJ2-2; tentative D call: TRBD1 (7 bases). The CDR3 runs 11 residues. CDR1 and CDR2 from the germline V gene are SNHLY and FYNNEI. The CDR3 DNA sequence: TGTGGCTCAGGGGGGCTGGGGGAGCTGTTTTTT. It specifies CGSGGLGELFF.

Regarding this clonotype: At one boundary the junction diverges from the germline segment, which might be a read error. V and J are TRBV10-3 and TRBJ2-3; 7 bases align to TRBD1. This CDR3 has 15 residues. Germline V lookup: CDR1 ENHRY, CDR2 SYGVKD. This CDR3 is CANSETGWETDTQYF. CDR3 in DNA: TGTGCCAACAGTGAGACAGGGTGGGAGACAGATACGCAGTATTTT.

This clonotype came up many times. This chain connects TRBV4-1 to TRBJ1-2; D possibly corresponds to TRBD1 (5 bases). The CDR3 is 15 residues long. CDR1 and CDR2 (germline): MGHRA, YSYEKL. Trimming removed 4 bases at V and 3 bases at J, with 15 bases between. CDR3 in amino acids: CASSPTGGVHYGYTF. CDR3 nucleotides: TGCGCCAGCAGCCCGACGGGGGGAGTACACTATGGCTACACCTTC.

This clonotype was recorded many times. The V gene is TRBV5-1, the J gene TRBJ1-2; maybe TRBD1 (6 bases). V was trimmed by 4 bases and J by 7 bases, leaving 20 bases between them. Germline V gene data show CDR1 as SGHRS and CDR2 as YFSETQ. This CDR3 has 15 residues. DNA of the CDR3: TGCGCCAGCAGCCGTACAGGGAGATCGTACTCTGGCTACACCTTC. It encodes CASSRTGRSYSGYTF.

Comment on this clonotype: A read error may account for a junction end that differs from germline. The CDR3 loop is CASSLREGDQPQHF. The CDR3 DNA reads TGTGCCAGCAGTTTAAGGGAGGGAGATCAGCCCCAGCATTTT. The rearrangement uses TRBV24-1 and TRBJ1-5; D is ambiguous. The CDR3 contains 14 residues. The V gene's germline CDR1 is KGHDR and CDR2 SFDVKD.

The CDR3 DNA reads TGTGCCAGCAGTTTGGGGGTTGAGCAGTTCTTC. Translation gives CASSLGVEQFF. The chain is built from TRBV28 and TRBJ2-1, with D tentatively TRBD1 or TRBD2 (5 bases each). This CDR3 has 11 residues. Trimming stripped 3 bases from V and 9 bases from J, with 6 bases between. Germline values: CDR1 MDHEN, CDR2 SYDVKM.

This clonotype showed up many times. The junction shows a germline mismatch at one end, possibly a read error. CDR3: CASSLRLYQETQYF. As DNA, the CDR3 is TGCGCCAGCAGCCTACGACTCTACCAGGAGACCCAGTACTTC. The chain is built from TRBV5-1 and TRBJ2-5; D is ambiguous. Per germline, CDR1 SGHRS and CDR2 YFSETQ. The length of the CDR3 is 14 residues.

Ten or more counts support this clonotype. V is TRBV20-1 and J is TRBJ1-2, with D tentatively TRBD1 (5 bases). Trimming took off 0 bases at V and 1 base at J, with 15 bases between the two ends. The CDR3 covers 16 residues. Germline V gives CDR1 DFQATT, CDR2 SNEGSKA (reference sequence). The CDR3, as DNA: TGCAGTGCTAGAGACCTTCCTTGGGGCCTTAACTATGGCTACACCTTC. Translating gives CSARDLPWGLNYGYTF.

This clonotype has a count of ten or more. The chain recombines TRBV5-1 with TRBJ1-5; 9 nucleotides line up with TRBD1. This CDR3 contains 17 residues. Looked up from germline, CDR1 is SGHRS and CDR2 is YFSETQ. V was pared by 4 bases and J by 2 bases, with 10 bases of the junction left unmatched. As DNA, the CDR3 is TGCGCCAGCAGCCCCGGGACAGGGATCTTGGGCAATCAGCCCCAGCATTTT. As protein: CASSPGTGILGNQPQHF.

Details on this clonotype: The CDR3 does not close with the conserved phenylalanine or tryptophan, likely indicating a read error. It is unclear where the CDR3 begins or ends on the DNA, so no DNA is shown, and the CDR3 is as TCRdb lists it. V is TRBV15 and J is TRBJ1-3. With termini counted, the CDR3 has 8 amino acids. Germline V gives CDR1 LNHNV, CDR2 YYDKDF (reference sequence). The CDR3 here is CATSSASG.

This clonotype was recorded only once. The chain combines TRBV5-6 with TRBJ2-7, with 11 bases that match TRBD1. The germline gives CDR1 SGHDT, CDR2 YYEEEE. The CDR3 sequence is 16 residues long. J lost 1 base, V lost 3 bases, and 6 bases had no gene match. The CDR3 here is CASSWGTGGSSYEQYF. The CDR3 region has the DNA TGTGCCAGCAGCTGGGGGACAGGGGGTTCATCCTACGAGCAGTACTTC.

This clonotype was seen at least ten times. The chain combines TRBV5-1 with TRBJ2-5; D gene uncertain. V gave up 5 bases and J gave up 1 base, with 12 bases separating them. CDR3 length equals 14 residues. Germline V gene sequence: CDR1 SGHRS, CDR2 YFSETQ. CDR3: CASSDGGAQETQYF. Here the CDR3 DNA reads TGCGCCAGCAGTGACGGCGGAGCCCAAGAGACCCAGTACTTC.

Many counts were recorded for this clonotype. This chain links TRBV7-9 with TRBJ2-7, with D possibly matching TRBD1 (5 bases). The germline CDR1 and CDR2 sequences are SEHNR and FQNEAQ (reference sequence). This CDR3 has 14 amino acids. Trimming removed 0 bases from V and 2 bases from J, with 8 bases in between. CDR3 sequence: CASSLAGAPYEQYF. CDR3 coding DNA: TGTGCCAGCAGCTTAGCAGGGGCGCCCTACGAGCAGTACTTC.